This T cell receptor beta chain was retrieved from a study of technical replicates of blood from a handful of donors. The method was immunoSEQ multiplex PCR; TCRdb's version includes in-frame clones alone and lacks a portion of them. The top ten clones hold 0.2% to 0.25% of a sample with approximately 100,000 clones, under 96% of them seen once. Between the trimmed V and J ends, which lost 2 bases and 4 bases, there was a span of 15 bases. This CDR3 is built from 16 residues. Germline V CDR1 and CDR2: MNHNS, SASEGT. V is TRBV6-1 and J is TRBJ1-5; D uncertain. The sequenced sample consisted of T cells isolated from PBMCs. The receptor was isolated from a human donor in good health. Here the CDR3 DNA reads TGTGCCAGCAGTGAACGGTGGTGGGCAGAGAATCAGCCCCAGCATTTT. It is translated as CASSERWWAENQPQHF.